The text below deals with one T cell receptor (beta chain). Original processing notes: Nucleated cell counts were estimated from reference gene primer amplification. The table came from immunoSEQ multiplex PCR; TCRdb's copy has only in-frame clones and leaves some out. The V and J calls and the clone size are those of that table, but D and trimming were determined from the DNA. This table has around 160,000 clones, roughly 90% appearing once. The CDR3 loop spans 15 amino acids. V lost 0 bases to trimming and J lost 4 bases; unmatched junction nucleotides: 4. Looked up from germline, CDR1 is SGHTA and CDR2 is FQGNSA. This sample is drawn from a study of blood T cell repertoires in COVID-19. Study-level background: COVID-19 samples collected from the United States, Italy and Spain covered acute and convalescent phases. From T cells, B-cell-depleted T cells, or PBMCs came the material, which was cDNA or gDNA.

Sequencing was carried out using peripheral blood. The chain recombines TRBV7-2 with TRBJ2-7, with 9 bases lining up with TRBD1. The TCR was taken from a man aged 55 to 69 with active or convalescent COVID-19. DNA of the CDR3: TGTGCCAGCAGCTTAGCTACGGGACAGGGTTACGAGCAGTACTTC. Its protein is CASSLATGQGYEQYF.